Sequencing of this T cell receptor (beta chain) was carried out in a study of ipilimumab plus nivolumab after autologous stem cell transplantation. Study-level background: Typical patient got a few ipilimumab doses and 7 or 8 nivolumab doses (median). The DLBCL cohort had primary refractory and relapsed disease, with 18-month progression-free survival of around 86% and 29%. Study-level results: The authors say TCR, Treg and microbiome findings warrant further study.

On this clone itself: What it binds is unknown.

Generated by immunoSEQ multiplex PCR, the TCRdb table keeps only in-frame clones and is missing some. Found here are approximately 80,000 clones, 83% of them singletons; the top ten hold 2.2%. Starting 14 to 28 days after autologous transplant, ipilimumab 1 mg/kg was given. V dropped 2 bases and J dropped 6; count of bases not matched to a gene: 15. Germline-derived CDR1 and CDR2 are SGHVS and FNYEAQ. This CDR3 region has 17 residues. This chain joins TRBV7-6 and TRBJ1-1, with 7 nucleotides matching TRBD1. The receptor was derived from a male donor with diffuse large B-cell lymphoma. The sequencing here drew on PBMCs, taken in a trial of ipilimumab plus nivolumab as post-transplant consolidation. The CDR3 loop reads CASSLRRDSGGLAEAFF. CDR3 sequence (DNA): TGTGCCAGCAGCTTACGCCGGGACAGCGGAGGCTTGGCTGAAGCTTTCTTT.